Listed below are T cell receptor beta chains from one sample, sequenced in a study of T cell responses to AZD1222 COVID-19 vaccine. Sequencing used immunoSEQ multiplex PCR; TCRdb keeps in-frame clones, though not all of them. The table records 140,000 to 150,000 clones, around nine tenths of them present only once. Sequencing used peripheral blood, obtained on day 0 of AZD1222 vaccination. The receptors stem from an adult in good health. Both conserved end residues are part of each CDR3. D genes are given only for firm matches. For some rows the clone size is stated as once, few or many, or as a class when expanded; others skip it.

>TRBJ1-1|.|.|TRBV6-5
CASSSPGGTEAFF
TGTGCCAGCAGTTCCCCGGGGGGAACTGAAGCTTTCTTT
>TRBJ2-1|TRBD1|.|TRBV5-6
CASSPTWDSYNEQFF
TGTGCCAGCAGCCCTACCTGGGACAGTTACAATGAGCAGTTCTTC
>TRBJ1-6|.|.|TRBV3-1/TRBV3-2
CASSRTRGANNSPLHF
TGTGCCAGCAGCCGCACTCGGGGGGCGAATAATTCACCCCTCCACTTT
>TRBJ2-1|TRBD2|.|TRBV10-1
CASSAKIAGDRNEQFF
TGCGCCAGCAGTGCGAAGATAGCGGGAGACCGCAATGAGCAGTTCTTC
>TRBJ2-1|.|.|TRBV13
CASTRVGSYNEQFF
TGTGCCAGCACCCGAGTGGGGTCCTACAATGAGCAGTTCTTC
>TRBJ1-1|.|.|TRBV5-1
CASSLRGGETTEAFF
TGCGCCAGCAGCTTGAGGGGAGGGGAAACAACTGAAGCTTTCTTT
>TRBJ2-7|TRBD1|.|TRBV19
CASSIARGLEQYF
TGTGCCAGTAGTATAGCCAGGGGGCTCGAGCAGTACTTC
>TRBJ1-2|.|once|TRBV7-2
CASNHLRSGADGYTF
TGTGCCAGCAATCACCTGAGATCGGGAGCGGATGGCTACACCTTC
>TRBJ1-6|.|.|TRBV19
CASSNLVDSPLHF
TGTGCCAGTAGCAATTTGGTAGATTCACCCCTCCACTTT
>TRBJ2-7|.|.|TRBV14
CASSPAGLIGEQYF
TGTGCCAGCAGCCCGGCAGGCCTAATCGGTGAGCAGTACTTC
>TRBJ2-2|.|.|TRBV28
CASLGAGLITGELFF
TGTGCCAGCCTAGGGGCGGGACTTATCACCGGGGAGCTGTTTTTT
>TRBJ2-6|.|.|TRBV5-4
CASSLAGTPNTGANVLTF
TGTGCCAGCAGCTTGGCTGGGACACCGAATACTGGGGCCAACGTCCTGACTTTC
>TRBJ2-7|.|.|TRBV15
CATSAGDKTYEQYF
TGTGCCACCAGTGCAGGGGATAAGACCTACGAGCAGTACTTC
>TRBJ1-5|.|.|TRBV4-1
CASSRGTAGQPQHF
TGCGCCAGCAGCCGGGGAACGGCGGGCCAGCCCCAGCATTTT
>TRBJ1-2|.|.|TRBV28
CASDSRYGYTF
TGTGCCAGTGACAGTCGCTATGGCTACACCTTC
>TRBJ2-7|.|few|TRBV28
CASLEESPGEQYF
TGTGCCAGCCTCGAAGAGTCTCCCGGCGAGCAGTACTTC
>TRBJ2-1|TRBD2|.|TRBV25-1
CATSGASGRALYNEQFF
TGTGCCACCAGTGGGGCGAGCGGGAGGGCCCTCTACAATGAGCAGTTCTTC
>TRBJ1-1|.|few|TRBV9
CASSNWAGDTEAFF
TGTGCCAGCAGCAATTGGGCAGGAGACACTGAAGCTTTCTTT